Listed here is a single TCR beta chain. V gave up 4 bases and J gave up 7 bases, with 11 bases separating them. In germline, CDR1 is LGHDT, CDR2 YNNKEL (reference sequence). CDR3 size: 13 residues. As processed by the authors: Reference gene primer amplification gave estimated nucleated cell counts. Assay used: immunoSEQ multiplex PCR; TCRdb lists only in-frame clones, some missing. Clone size and V and J calls were adopted from that table, with D and trimming inferred from the DNA. The sample holds roughly 40,000 clones, 70% to 90% seen once. This sample stems from a study of blood T cell repertoires in COVID-19. On the study more broadly: Material from acute and convalescent COVID-19 was sourced from the United States, Italy and Spain. From T cells, B-cell-depleted T cells, or PBMCs came the material, which was cDNA or gDNA.

This rearrangement joins TRBV3-1 (or the pseudogene TRBV3-2) to TRBJ2-1; a possible D gene is TRBD1 (7 bases). The sample consisted of peripheral blood. The TCR originated in a woman aged 70 to 79 in a cohort sampled during active COVID-19. The DNA for the CDR3 is TGTGCCAGCAGCCCGACAGGGAGGAATGAGCAGTTCTTC. This sequence encodes CASSPTGRNEQFF.